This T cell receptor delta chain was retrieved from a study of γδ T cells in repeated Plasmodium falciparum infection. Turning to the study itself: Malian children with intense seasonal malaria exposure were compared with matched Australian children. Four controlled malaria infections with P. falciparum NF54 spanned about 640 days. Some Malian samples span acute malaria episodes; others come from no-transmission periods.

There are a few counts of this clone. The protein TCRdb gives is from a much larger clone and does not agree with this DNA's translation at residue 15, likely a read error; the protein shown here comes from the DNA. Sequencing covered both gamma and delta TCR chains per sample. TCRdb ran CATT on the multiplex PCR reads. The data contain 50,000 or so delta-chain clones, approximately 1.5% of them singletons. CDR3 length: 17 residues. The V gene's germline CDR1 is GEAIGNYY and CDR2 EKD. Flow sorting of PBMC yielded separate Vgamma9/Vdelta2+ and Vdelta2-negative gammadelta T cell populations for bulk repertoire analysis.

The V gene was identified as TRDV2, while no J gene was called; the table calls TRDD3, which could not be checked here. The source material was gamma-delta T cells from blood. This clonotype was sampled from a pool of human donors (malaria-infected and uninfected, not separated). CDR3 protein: CACDTIQGSRGTDKPIF. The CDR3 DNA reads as TGTGCCTGTGACACGATACAAGGTTCCCGGGGCACCGATAAACCCATCTTT.